These T cell receptor beta chains were read from a single sample in a study of blood T cells in healthy people across ages. TCRdb independently ran MiXCR on the 5' RACE reads; one entry per CDR3 protein. The sample contains about 840,000 distinct CDR3 sequences, 25% to 35% of which appear only once. In addition, the sample was reused for a study of T cells of mothers and their children.

Material for sequencing was blood. The receptors were sampled from a woman aged 35 to 49 in good health. CDR3s include the opening cysteine and the closing phenylalanine or tryptophan. A D gene is named only where the DNA matches it firmly. Not every row has a clone size; where given, it reads once, few, many or a size class.

NA | TRBJ2-5 | TRBV5-1 | NA | TGCGCCAGCAGCTTGGCGGCTCTCGCAGGGAGGGAGACCCAGTACTTC | CASSLAALAGRETQYF
TRBD1 | TRBJ1-1 | TRBV18 | NA | TGTGCCAGCTCACTTTTTATAAGGGGACAGGGGCCCATGAACACTGAAGCTTTCTTT | CASSLFIRGQGPMNTEAFF
TRBD1 | TRBJ1-2 | TRBV7-3 | few | TGTGCCAGCAGCTTAAGGGGAGACAGGGGGCGCACGGGTCACTATGGCTACACCTTC | CASSLRGDRGRTGHYGYTF
TRBD1 | TRBJ1-6 | TRBV13 | few | TGTGCCAGCAGCGGACAGGGGGCTGATTCACCCCTCCACTTT | CASSGQGADSPLHF
TRBD1 | TRBJ2-7 | TRBV6-6 | many | TGTGCCAGCAGTTACACGACAGGGTCCTACGAGCAGTACTTC | CASSYTTGSYEQYF
NA | TRBJ2-7 | TRBV3-1 | NA | TGTGCCAGCGGTCACGACACTTCCTGCGAGCAGTACTTC | CASGHDTSCEQYF
NA | TRBJ2-2 | TRBV14 | NA | TGTGCCAGCAGCCAAGATACCGTTAGGTACACCGGGGAGCTGTTTTTT | CASSQDTVRYTGELFF
NA | TRBJ2-1 | TRBV7-2 | NA | TGTACCAGTAGCCCATCTCGGGACTCTGTCTCTGAGCAGTTCTTC | CTSSPSRDSVSEQFF
TRBD2 | TRBJ2-1 | TRBV2 | few | TGTGCCAGCATCCGACTAGCGGGGGTCCTCTCCTACAATGAGCAGTTCTTC | CASIRLAGVLSYNEQFF
NA | TRBJ1-2 | TRBV18 | few | TGTGCCAGCTCAGTCGGGTCCCATGTCTATGGCTACACCTTC | CASSVGSHVYGYTF
NA | TRBJ1-3 | TRBV24-1 | NA | TGTGCCACCAGTGACCACAACCCTGGATCCAGCTCTGGAAACACCATATATTTT | CATSDHNPGSSSGNTIYF
NA | TRBJ1-1 | TRBV28 | NA | TGTGCCAGCAGTCCCGCGGGGAAGAACACTGAAGCTTTCTTT | CASSPAGKNTEAFF
NA | TRBJ2-7 | TRBV5-1 | few | TGCGCCAGCAGCTGGGGCGGACAGACCTACGAGCAGTACTTC | CASSWGGQTYEQYF